Each of the 9 T cell receptor beta chains below was sequenced from the same sample in a study of T cells after yellow fever vaccination. In TCRdb, the 5' RACE reads were re-called with MiXCR into one record per CDR3 protein. Among about 150,000 distinct CDR3 sequences listed, just over 6.5% were seen once. The sequencing here drew on CD4+ T cells sorted from PBMCs, taken 10 days after the yellow fever booster vaccination. The receptor set was obtained from a man aged 25 to 40 who received the YFV17D yellow fever vaccine.

This clonotype was counted only a few times. The chain links TRBV28 to TRBJ2-1; D is uncertain. V was trimmed by 2 bases and J by 5 bases, leaving 10 bases between them. Germline V gives CDR1 MDHEN, CDR2 SYDVKM. The CDR3 runs 14 residues. This CDR3 reads CASSLISKDNEQFF. The CDR3 DNA reads as TGTGCCAGCAGTTTAATCTCGAAGGACAATGAGCAGTTCTTC.

Many counts were recorded for this clonotype. The V call is TRBV28, the J call TRBJ1-2, with unresolved D. The V gene lost 5 bases and the J gene lost 9 bases, with 22 bases spanning the gap. CDR1 and CDR2 (germline): MDHEN, SYDVKM. This CDR3 comprises 15 residues. As DNA, the CDR3 is TGTGCCAGCAGTGGAAAAGGACGCAAGGGATTTAGCTACACCTTC. Its protein is CASSGKGRKGFSYTF.

This clonotype was detected ten times or more. V is TRBV20-1 and J is TRBJ1-5, with 8 bases that match TRBD1. Germline V CDR1 and CDR2: DFQATT, SNEGSKA (reference sequence). Trimming removed 5 bases from V and 6 bases from J; junction bases left unmatched: 9. The CDR3 has 14 amino acids. The CDR3 here is CSAWASGGSQPQHF. The CDR3 coding sequence is TGCAGTGCTTGGGCGTCAGGGGGCAGTCAGCCCCAGCATTTT.

This clonotype was counted at least ten times. The V call is TRBV12-3 or TRBV12-4, the J call TRBJ2-1; D unclear. There are 11 residues in the CDR3. Trimming shortened V by 5 bases and J by 9 bases, and 8 bases separated the two germline ends. The CDR3 DNA follows: TGTGCCAGCAGTGTCCGAGGTGAGCAGTTCTTC. Encoded protein: CASSVRGEQFF.

The CDR3 is CASSYSSGRIYEQYF. Here the CDR3 DNA reads TGTGCCAGCAGTTACTCGAGCGGGAGAATCTACGAGCAGTACTTC. The rearrangement joins TRBV6-5 to TRBJ2-7; TRBD2 agrees at 8 bases. This CDR3 contains 15 residues. Germline V lookup: CDR1 MNHEY, CDR2 SVGAGI. V was clipped by 0 bases and J by 3 bases; unmatched bases: 4.

This clonotype has at least ten counts. The CDR3 coding sequence is TGTGCCAGCAGTTACAGGGGGCCGTACAATGAGCAGTTCTTC. It yields the protein CASSYRGPYNEQFF. The gene calls are TRBV6-2 or TRBV6-3 and TRBJ2-1, with 7 nucleotides matching TRBD1. Germline lookup yields CDR1 MNHEY and CDR2 SVGEGT. V lost 2 bases, J lost 4 bases, and 2 bases stayed unmatched. The CDR3 totals 14 residues.

This clonotype was detected many times. V usage is TRBV27 and J usage is TRBJ1-1; D is possibly TRBD1 (6 bases). This CDR3 is built from 16 residues. Trimming removed 5 bases at V and 4 bases at J, with 20 bases between. Germline V gene sequence: CDR1 MNHEY, CDR2 SMNVEV (reference sequence). The CDR3 sequence is CASSRDRNEGSTEAFF. The CDR3 DNA reads as TGTGCCAGCAGTAGAGACAGGAACGAGGGGAGCACTGAAGCTTTCTTT.

This clonotype was recorded at least ten times. The chain carries TRBV7-2 and TRBJ2-5, with D possibly being TRBD1 (5 bases). The CDR3 runs to 14 residues. Germline assignment: CDR1 SGHTA and CDR2 FQGNSA. V dropped 1 base and J dropped 5 bases, with 11 bases sitting between them. This chain's CDR3 is CASSLVPGLETQYF. The CDR3 DNA reads TGTGCCAGCAGCTTAGTCCCAGGGTTGGAGACCCAGTACTTC. Drawing the rest from reference TRBV7-2 and TRBJ2-5, the complete variable domain is GAGVSQSPSNKVTEKGKDVELRCDPISGHTALYWYRQSLGQGLEFLIYFQGNSAPDKSGLPSDRFSAERTGGSVSTLTIQRTQQEDSAVYLCASSLVPGLETQYFGPGTRLLVL.

This chain uses TRBV5-1 with TRBJ1-5; D remains unclear. V lost 7 bases to trimming and J lost 6 bases, with 17 bases between them. The CDR3 covers 14 residues. The germline V gene encodes CDR1 SGHRS and CDR2 YFSETQ. The CDR3 here is CASSNGREGQPQHF. The CDR3 nucleotides read TGCGCCAGCTCTAACGGGAGGGAGGGTCAGCCCCAGCATTTT.